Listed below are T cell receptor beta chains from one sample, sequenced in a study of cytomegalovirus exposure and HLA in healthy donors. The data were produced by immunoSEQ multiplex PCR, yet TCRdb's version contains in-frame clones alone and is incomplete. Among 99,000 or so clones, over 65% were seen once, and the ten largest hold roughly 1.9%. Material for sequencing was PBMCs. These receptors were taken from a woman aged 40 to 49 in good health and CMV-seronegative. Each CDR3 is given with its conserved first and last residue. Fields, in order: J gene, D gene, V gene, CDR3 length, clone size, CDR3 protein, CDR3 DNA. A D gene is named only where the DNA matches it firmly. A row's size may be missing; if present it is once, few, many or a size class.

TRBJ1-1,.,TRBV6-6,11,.,CASSYSTEAFF,TGTGCCAGCAGTTACTCGACAGAAGCTTTCTTT
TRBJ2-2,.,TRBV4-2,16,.,CASSQDLEPGTGELFF,TGTGCCAGCAGCCAAGACCTGGAGCCGGGCACCGGGGAGCTGTTTTTT
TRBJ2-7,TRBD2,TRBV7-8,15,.,CASSFGAGFSYEQYF,TGTGCCAGCAGCTTCGGAGCGGGGTTCTCCTACGAGCAGTACTTC
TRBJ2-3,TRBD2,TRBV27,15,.,CASSWTSGFTDTQYF,TGTGCCAGCAGTTGGACTAGCGGGTTCACAGATACGCAGTATTTT
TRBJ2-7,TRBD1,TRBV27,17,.,CASSHVIGTGKSYEQYF,TGTGCCAGCAGTCACGTCATAGGGACAGGGAAGTCCTACGAGCAGTACTTC
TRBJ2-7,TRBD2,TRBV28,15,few,CASSLRGARDYEQYF,TGTGCCAGCAGCCTGCGGGGGGCTCGCGACTACGAGCAGTACTTC
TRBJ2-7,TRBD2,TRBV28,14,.,CASSPSGTTYEQYF,TGTGCCAGCAGTCCCTCCGGGACTACCTACGAGCAGTACTTC
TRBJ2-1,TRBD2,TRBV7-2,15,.,CASSRTSGGYDEQFF,TGTGCCAGCAGCCGGACTAGCGGGGGGTATGATGAGCAGTTCTTC
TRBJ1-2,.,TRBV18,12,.,CASSPAGEGYTF,TGTGCCAGCTCACCTGCGGGGGAAGGCTACACCTTC
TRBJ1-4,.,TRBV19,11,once,CASSFGEKLFF,TGTGCCAGTAGTTTCGGGGAAAAACTGTTTTTT
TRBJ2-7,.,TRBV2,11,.,CASRRSYEQYF,TGTGCCAGCAGGCGGAGCTACGAGCAGTACTTC
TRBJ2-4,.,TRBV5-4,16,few,CASSLEGSGAKNIQYF,TGTGCCAGCAGCTTGGAAGGGAGTGGGGCCAAAAACATTCAGTACTTC
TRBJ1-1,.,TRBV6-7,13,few,CARIPQGSTEAFF,TGTGCCAGGATACCTCAGGGTAGCACTGAAGCTTTCTTT
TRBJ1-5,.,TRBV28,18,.,CASSPSSGLGSTNQPQHF,TGTGCCAGCAGTCCTTCGTCGGGACTAGGGTCTACCAATCAGCCCCAGCATTTT
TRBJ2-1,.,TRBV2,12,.,CASQGSLSGQFF,TGTGCCAGTCAAGGATCCCTCTCGGGGCAGTTCTTC